This TCR beta chain was recorded in a study of blood T cell repertoires in COVID-19. In the original processing: Estimated nucleated cell counts came from reference gene primer amplification. The data were produced by immunoSEQ multiplex PCR, yet TCRdb's version contains in-frame clones alone and is incomplete. V, J and clone size are those of that table, while D and trimming were read from the DNA. The table lists some 180,000 clones, roughly 84% of them singletons. Per the germline V gene, CDR1 is WNHNN and CDR2 is SYGVQD (reference sequence). The CDR3 is 13 amino acids. Losses at the gene ends were 4 bases for V and 5 bases for J; bases not matched to a gene: 3.

The chain recombines TRBV10-1 with TRBJ1-1, with 8 bases that match TRBD1. The origin of this receptor is a woman aged 40-49 years with COVID-19, enrolled during active disease. The material sequenced was peripheral blood. For the CDR3, the DNA is TGCGCCAGCAGTGCAGACAGGGGTACTGAAGCTTTCTTT. Its translation: CASSADRGTEAFF.